The clone carrying this T cell receptor (beta chain) was found a few times. What it binds is not known. Looked up from germline, CDR1 is KGHSH and CDR2 is LQKENI. This CDR3 is built from 15 residues. V dropped 4 bases and J dropped 5; count of bases not matched to a gene: 7. PCR used 60 Vbeta primers and 13 Jbeta primers. This table comes from immunoSEQ multiplex PCR, and its TCRdb copy is limited to in-frame clones, with some not included. Of approximately 130,000 clones in the sample, about 10% were seen once. These data are taken from a study of cytomegalovirus exposure and HLA in healthy donors. Overall study findings and caveats: Confirmation in vitro established that a few CMV-associated chains were specific for CMV antigens.

Sequencing was done on a sample of PBMCs. This sequence joins TRBV18 and TRBJ2-1; 8 nucleotides line up with TRBD2. The sequence came from a woman between 35 and 50 years old in good health and CMV-seropositive. DNA of the CDR3: TGTGCCAGCTCACTCGTAGCGGGGACCGACAATGAGCAGTTCTTC. Its protein product is CASSLVAGTDNEQFF.